This TCR beta chain was found in a study of blood T cell repertoires in COVID-19. Study summary: Researchers got acute and convalescent COVID-19 samples from the United States, Italy and Spain. PBMCs, B-cell-depleted T cells, or T cells were the source of the cDNA or gDNA that made up the material.

The CDR3 loop spans 13 amino acids. V lost 3 bases to trimming and J lost 8 bases; unmatched junction nucleotides: 2. CDR1 and CDR2 from the germline V gene are KGHSH and LQKENI. This table comes from immunoSEQ multiplex PCR, and its TCRdb copy is limited to in-frame clones, with some not included. The profile shows approximately 450,000 clones, about 89% of them singletons. Specimen: peripheral blood. The sequence came from a woman in her 30s with acute or convalescent COVID-19. This chain uses TRBV18 with TRBJ2-1; 9 bases are shared with TRBD1. This chain's CDR3 is CASSPGQGDEQFF. For the CDR3, the DNA is TGTGCCAGCTCACCGGGACAGGGCGATGAGCAGTTCTTC.